A single sample is the source of the 10 T cell receptor beta chains below, sequenced in a study of human T cells and chemical hapten exposure. Noted time point: patch test 1, 2 weeks after DPC sensitization. The sample's treatment: therapeutic diphenylcyclopropenone sensitization with weekly scalp DPC. TCRdb re-analysed the RACE reads in MiXCR, keeping a single row per CDR3 protein. The table includes 300,000 to 350,000 distinct CDR3 sequences, approximately 6.3% detected once. The sequences come from whole blood, collected in connection with sensitization to the hapten diphenylcyclopropenone (DPC). These receptors all stem from a woman in her late teens or twenties with alopecia areata. Some clones in this sample may be carry-over from other donors' samples.

This clonotype occurred a few times. This chain links TRBV12-3 or TRBV12-4 with TRBJ2-1; D gene uncertain. Deletions cut 7 bases from V and 0 bases from J, with 7 bases between. The CDR3 extends over 13 amino acids. This chain's CDR3 is CASTQSSYNEQFF. The CDR3 DNA follows: TGTGCCAGCACTCAGTCCTCCTACAATGAGCAGTTCTTC.

This clonotype has more than one count but fewer than ten. This chain connects TRBV20-1 to TRBJ2-5; the D is unclear. The CDR3 consists of 12 residues. Germline CDR1 reads DFQATT; CDR2 reads SNEGSKA (reference sequence). The ends were cut back, 1 base at V and 7 bases at J, with 10 bases in the middle. The CDR3 reads CSARVTTGTQYF. The CDR3 DNA follows: TGCAGTGCTAGAGTTACTACGGGGACCCAGTACTTC.

This clonotype was observed a handful of times. The rearrangement links TRBV6-6 to TRBJ1-1, with D possibly matching TRBD1 (5 bases). V was trimmed by 4 bases and J by 0 bases, leaving 9 bases between them. The length of the CDR3 is 14 residues. CDR1 and CDR2 from the germline V gene are MNHNY and SVGAGI (reference sequence). CDR3 in amino acids: CASSLGGLNTEAFF. CDR3 nucleotides: TGTGCCAGCAGTTTGGGGGGACTGAACACTGAAGCTTTCTTT.

This clonotype was seen ten or more times. The chain links TRBV10-3 to TRBJ1-1; possible D gene TRBD1, 5 bases. The CDR3 loop spans 14 amino acids. Trimming left V 6 bases short and J 1 base short, with 12 bases between. CDR1 is ENHRY and CDR2 is SYGVKD in the germline V gene. The CDR3 loop is CAIRTGGQNTEAFF. Written as DNA, the CDR3 is TGTGCCATCAGAACAGGAGGCCAGAACACTGAAGCTTTCTTT.

This clonotype was seen a few times. The chain uses TRBV15 and TRBJ2-5; tentatively, D is TRBD2 (5 bases). The germline V gene encodes CDR1 LNHNV and CDR2 YYDKDF (reference sequence). The CDR3 length is 13 residues. V gave up 3 bases and J gave up 6 bases, with 11 bases separating them. The DNA of the CDR3 is TGTGCCACCAGCAGCGGACTCCTTCAGACCCAGTACTTC. Amino acid sequence: CATSSGLLQTQYF.

This clonotype was counted between two and nine times. The genes are TRBV6-2 or TRBV6-3 and TRBJ1-5; D unclear. The V gene lost 6 bases and the J gene lost 2 bases, with 11 bases spanning the gap. CDR1 is MNHEY, CDR2 SVGEGT, per germline. The CDR3 totals 14 residues. CDR3 protein: CASSSGGGNQPQHF. The CDR3 DNA follows: TGTGCCAGCAGCTCGGGAGGCGGCAATCAGCCCCAGCATTTT.

The V gene is TRBV6-4, the J gene TRBJ2-3; 7 bases line up with TRBD1. V shed 2 bases, J shed 3 bases, and the junction held 2 bases outside the gene matches. Germline V gives CDR1 MRHNA, CDR2 SNTAGT. This CDR3 region has 14 residues. The CDR3 protein is CASSDKGATDTQYF. The CDR3 nucleotides read TGTGCCAGCAGTGACAAGGGGGCGACAGATACGCAGTATTTT.

As for this clonotype: Since a much larger clone is just one base distant, this may be a read error. V is TRBV7-9 and J is TRBJ1-1; no clear D gene. V was trimmed by 0 bases and J by 1 base, leaving 3 bases between them. This CDR3 has 13 residues. The germline V gene has CDR1 SEHNR and CDR2 FQNEAQ (reference sequence). CDR3 amino acids: CASSLAANTEAFF. CDR3 coding DNA: TGTGCCAGCAGCTTAGCGGCGAACACTGAAGCTTTCTTT.

In its sample, this clonotype was seen many times. V is TRBV6-2 or TRBV6-3 and J is TRBJ1-2; D remains ambiguous. The V gene's germline CDR1 is MNHEY and CDR2 SVGEGT. Trimming cost V 7 bases and J 4 bases, with 13 bases left between them. The CDR3 covers 13 residues. The CDR3 region is CASMEEAFYGYTF. CDR3 sequence (DNA): TGTGCCAGCATGGAAGAGGCCTTCTATGGCTACACCTTC.

The chain joins TRBV5-4 to TRBJ2-7; 8 bases map to TRBD2. The CDR3 is 13 residues long. After removal of 2 bases from V and 3 bases from J, the junction contained 1 base not matched to a gene. CDR1 SGHNT and CDR2 YYREEE come from the germline V gene (reference sequence). The CDR3 bases are TGTGCCAGCAGCTTCACTAGCGGCTACGAGCAGTACTTC. Its translation: CASSFTSGYEQYF.